The rows below give T cell receptor beta chains drawn from one sample of a study of beta chain features in type 1 diabetes. Some clones are missing from TCRdb's copy, which holds only in-frame ones; the method was immunoSEQ multiplex PCR. This table has about 400,000 clones, around 13% appearing once. The sequenced sample consisted of naive CD4+ T cells from blood. These receptors all come from a woman younger than 35 with type 1 diabetes. Each CDR3 is given with its conserved first and last residue. D genes are given only for firm matches. The size entry is marked missing in some rows and otherwise reads once, few, many or a size class.

D gene,clone size,J gene,V gene,CDR3 protein,CDR3 DNA
TRBD1,.,TRBJ2-1,TRBV9,CASSVGGTRTGGNEQFF,TGTGCCAGCAGCGTAGGAGGGACCCGGACAGGGGGCAATGAGCAGTTCTTC
TRBD1,.,TRBJ2-2,TRBV25-1,CASSDSTGAVGELFF,TGTGCCAGCAGTGACTCGACAGGGGCGGTCGGGGAGCTGTTTTTT
TRBD1,.,TRBJ2-7,TRBV7-2,CASSRDRGWDEQYF,TGTGCCAGCAGCCGGGACAGGGGGTGGGACGAGCAGTACTTC
TRBD2,.,TRBJ2-7,TRBV2,CASSGGGTGIAEQYF,TGTGCCAGCAGCGGGGGGGGCACGGGTATCGCCGAGCAGTACTTC
TRBD2,.,TRBJ2-3,TRBV5-4,CASSLGLAGDTQYF,TGTGCCAGCAGCTTAGGACTAGCGGGGGATACGCAGTATTTT
TRBD1,.,TRBJ1-5,TRBV19,CASSMPDREGQPQHF,TGTGCCAGTAGTATGCCTGACAGGGAAGGTCAGCCCCAGCATTTT
.,.,TRBJ2-3,TRBV10-3,CAISERLPTDTQYF,TGTGCCATCAGTGAGCGGTTGCCCACAGATACGCAGTATTTT
TRBD1,.,TRBJ2-4,TRBV19,CASSIQGAVAKNIQYF,TGTGCCAGTAGTATTCAGGGGGCAGTTGCCAAAAACATTCAGTACTTC
.,.,TRBJ2-2,TRBV2,CASSGSRNTGELFF,TGTGCCAGCAGTGGGTCCAGGAACACCGGGGAGCTGTTTTTT
TRBD1,.,TRBJ2-6,TRBV23-1,CASSQPPGQGVSGANVLTF,TGCGCCAGCAGTCAACCCCCGGGACAGGGGGTATCTGGGGCCAACGTCCTGACTTTC
.,.,TRBJ2-7,TRBV21-1,CASSKRRREVGYEQYF,TGTGCCAGCAGCAAAAGAAGACGGGAGGTGGGCTACGAGCAGTACTTC
.,.,TRBJ1-2,TRBV28,CASSLQDSYGYTF,TGTGCCAGCAGTTTACAGGACAGCTATGGCTACACCTTC
TRBD1,few,TRBJ1-6,TRBV18,CASSPGTGEVGSPLHF,TGTGCCAGCTCACCCGGGACAGGGGAGGTTGGTTCACCCCTCCACTTT
.,.,TRBJ1-2,TRBV5-1,CASSLDIQTRYGYTF,TGCGCCAGCAGCTTGGACATCCAAACCCGCTATGGCTACACCTTC
.,.,TRBJ1-5,TRBV7-2,CASSQGGDRQPQHF,TGTGCCAGCAGCCAGGGAGGGGATAGACAGCCCCAGCATTTT
TRBD1,few,TRBJ1-5,TRBV7-9,CASSLTGDQPQHF,TGTGCCAGCAGCTTAACAGGGGATCAGCCCCAGCATTTT
TRBD1,few,TRBJ1-1,TRBV4-1,CASSPPDREFTEAFF,TGCGCCAGCAGCCCCCCGGACAGGGAGTTCACTGAAGCTTTCTTT
TRBD2,few,TRBJ2-3,TRBV9,CASGGTSGPTDTQYF,TGTGCCAGCGGCGGAACTAGCGGTCCCACAGATACGCAGTATTTT
.,few,TRBJ2-1,TRBV5-4,CASSQLADEQFF,TGTGCCAGCAGCCAACTTGCCGATGAGCAGTTCTTC
.,few,TRBJ2-1,TRBV29-1,CSVEAGRKQFF,TGCAGCGTTGAAGCAGGTAGGAAGCAGTTCTTC
TRBD1,few,TRBJ1-2,TRBV25-1,CASSDSRQGANYGYTF,TGTGCCAGCAGTGACTCGAGACAGGGGGCTAACTATGGCTACACCTTC
.,.,TRBJ2-1,TRBV5-4,CASTLDRTSYNEQFF,TGTGCCAGCACCCTAGACAGGACCTCCTACAATGAGCAGTTCTTC
TRBD2,.,TRBJ2-1,TRBV10-2,CASSESTREVPSYNEQFF,TGCGCCAGCAGTGAGTCGACTCGGGAGGTTCCCTCCTACAATGAGCAGTTCTTC
TRBD2,few,TRBJ2-7,TRBV6-5,CASSYSSLAGVYEQYF,TGTGCCAGCAGTTACTCGTCGCTAGCGGGAGTCTACGAGCAGTACTTC
.,.,TRBJ1-1,TRBV6-4,CASSVEENTEAFF,TGTGCCAGCAGTGTTGAGGAGAACACTGAAGCTTTCTTT
.,few,TRBJ2-7,TRBV5-1,CASTPAGEAREQYF,TGCGCCAGCACTCCGGCAGGGGAAGCTCGGGAGCAGTACTTC
TRBD2,.,TRBJ2-5,TRBV9,CASSVGGGAQETQYF,TGTGCCAGCAGCGTAGGCGGGGGGGCACAGGAGACCCAGTACTTC
.,.,TRBJ1-1,TRBV15,CATSRQDEAFF,TGTGCCACCAGCAGACAGGATGAAGCTTTCTTT
TRBD2,.,TRBJ2-3,TRBV29-1,CSVALLTSGGRDTQYF,TGCAGCGTTGCCCTCCTAACTAGCGGGGGACGAGATACGCAGTATTTT
.,few,TRBJ2-1,TRBV28,CAARSYNEQFF,TGTGCCGCGAGGTCCTACAATGAGCAGTTCTTC
TRBD2,.,TRBJ2-1,TRBV7-9,CASSSGLAGIDNEQFF,TGTGCCAGCAGCTCGGGACTAGCGGGAATTGACAATGAGCAGTTCTTC
.,.,TRBJ2-7,TRBV25-1,CASRETARNYEQYF,TGTGCCAGCAGGGAAACAGCACGAAACTACGAGCAGTACTTC
.,few,TRBJ2-1,TRBV11-2,CASSLELASYNEQFF,TGTGCCAGCAGCTTAGAACTAGCCTCCTACAATGAGCAGTTCTTC
TRBD2,.,TRBJ2-5,TRBV7-9,CASSLSSGGLETQYF,TGTGCCAGCAGCTTAAGTTCGGGGGGGCTAGAGACCCAGTACTTC
.,few,TRBJ2-2,TRBV29-1,CSVESSWEPGELFF,TGCAGCGTTGAATCTTCGTGGGAGCCCGGGGAGCTGTTTTTT
.,once,TRBJ2-3,TRBV11-2,CASTTGGGDTQYF,TGTGCCAGCACCACAGGGGGGGGAGATACGCAGTATTTT
TRBD2,few,TRBJ2-5,TRBV7-2,CASSLRSGTISQETQYF,TGTGCCAGCAGCTTGCGGAGCGGGACTATATCCCAAGAGACCCAGTACTTC
.,few,TRBJ2-5,TRBV5-1,CASSRQAETQYF,TGCGCCAGCAGCCGGCAGGCAGAGACCCAGTACTTC
TRBD1,.,TRBJ1-4,TRBV6-5,CASSNRQGAEKLFF,TGTGCCAGCAGTAATCGACAGGGGGCCGAAAAACTGTTTTTT
.,.,TRBJ1-2,TRBV19,CASSAARYGYTF,TGTGCCAGTAGTGCGGCTCGGTATGGCTACACCTTC
.,few,TRBJ1-1,TRBV2,CASTPSGGTEAFF,TGTGCCAGCACCCCGTCGGGGGGAACTGAAGCTTTCTTT